One sample yielded the 12 T cell receptor beta chains listed below, sequenced in a study of CD8+CD57+ T cells in acquired aplastic anemia. Patients who underwent sequencing had shown CD8+CD57+ cell expansion by flow cytometry. Both TCR beta VDJ combination and CDR3 sequence profiling were carried out. Genomic DNA was the template for this profiling. MiXCR was run by TCRdb on the reads, yielding one entry per CDR3 protein. The data contain more than 95,000 distinct CDR3 sequences, approximately 40% of them seen just once; the ten biggest clones take up roughly 3%. Sequencing was performed on sorted CD4+, CD8+, or CD8+CD57+ T cells (not recorded which) from PBMCs. These receptors came from a human donor with aplastic anemia.

This clonotype has a count of ten or more. The CDR3 reads CASSRDRGYEQYF. The CDR3 DNA is TGTGCCAGTAGTAGGGACAGGGGCTACGAGCAGTACTTC. This chain links TRBV19 with TRBJ2-7; 10 bases are a match to TRBD1. CDR1 and CDR2 (germline): LNHDA, SQIVND (reference sequence). The CDR3 has 13 amino acids. V dropped 4 bases and J dropped 3; count of bases not matched to a gene: 0.

This clonotype has at least ten counts. The chain has TRBV7-9 and TRBJ1-4; D is undetermined. The CDR3 totals 15 residues. Germline CDR1 reads SEHNR; CDR2 reads FQNEAQ (reference sequence). Trimming removed 6 bases from V and 8 bases from J, with 19 bases in between. The CDR3 DNA sequence: TGTGCCAGCAGTTCTCTATGGGGAAACGACGAAAAACTGTTTTTT. Amino acid sequence: CASSSLWGNDEKLFF.

This clonotype was recorded a few times. This could be a read error, since a much larger clone is one nucleotide away. This sequence joins TRBV5-1 and TRBJ1-2, with D tentatively TRBD1 (6 bases). The CDR3 is 13 amino acids. V was trimmed by 2 bases and J by 8 bases, leaving 13 bases between them. Germline values: CDR1 SGHRS, CDR2 YFSETQ. CDR3 DNA: TGCGCCAGCAGCTTACAGGGTTGTGAAGGCTACACCTTC. Encoded protein: CASSLQGCEGYTF.

This clonotype was counted many times. This rearrangement joins TRBV15 to TRBJ2-1; 15 nucleotides align to TRBD2. This CDR3 has 13 amino acids. Germline assignment: CDR1 LNHNV and CDR2 YYDKDF (reference sequence). V dropped 8 bases and J dropped 9; count of bases not matched to a gene: 2. The CDR3 bases are TGTGCCACCGAGGGACTAGCGGGGGGTGAGCAGTTCTTC. Translating gives CATEGLAGGEQFF.

This chain connects TRBV6-1 to TRBJ2-1; 7 positions match TRBD1. After removal of 3 bases from V and 0 bases from J, the junction contained 8 bases not matched to a gene. Germline CDR1 MNHNS, CDR2 SASEGT. This CDR3 contains 17 residues. CDR3 in DNA: TGTGCCAGCAGTGATCCGACAGGGCCTCCCTCCTACAATGAGCAGTTCTTC. Protein product: CASSDPTGPPSYNEQFF.

This chain's CDR3 is CASRDRANEKLFF. The CDR3 DNA reads TGTGCCAGTCGGGACAGGGCGAATGAAAAACTGTTTTTT. The V call is TRBV19, the J call TRBJ1-4, with TRBD1 matching 9 bases. Germline-derived CDR1 and CDR2 are LNHDA and SQIVND (reference sequence). CDR3 size: 13 residues. With V trimmed by 8 bases and J by 5 bases, 3 bases remained unmatched.

This clonotype was detected many times. CDR3 protein: CASRSVKVGANTEAFF. DNA for the CDR3: TGTGCCAGCAGATCTGTAAAGGTGGGCGCGAACACTGAAGCTTTCTTT. The V gene is TRBV6-6, the J gene TRBJ1-1; D is undetermined. Germline V gives CDR1 MNHNY, CDR2 SVGAGI (reference sequence). This CDR3 has 16 residues. Trimming stripped 6 bases from V and 1 base from J, with 18 bases between.

This clonotype appeared a few times. The chain recombines TRBV28 with TRBJ2-1; TRBD2 matches 10 bases. The germline V gene has CDR1 MDHEN and CDR2 SYDVKM. Trimming at V came to 6 bases and at J to 8 bases, leaving 10 bases not matched to a gene. The length of the CDR3 is 15 residues. CDR3 amino acids: CASSQAGGLFHEQFF. The CDR3 DNA reads TGTGCCAGCAGCCAAGCGGGGGGGCTATTCCATGAGCAGTTCTTC.

A note on this clonotype: Possible read error: a much larger clone is one base away. The chain has TRBV28 and TRBJ1-2, with D perhaps matching TRBD1 (5 bases). Germline values: CDR1 MDHEN, CDR2 SYDVKM. The CDR3 spans 14 residues. The DNA for the CDR3 is TGTGCCGGCAGTCTAGCCGGGACGGACTATGGCTACACCTTC. Its protein product is CAGSLAGTDYGYTF.

This clonotype has a count of ten or more. The chain has TRBV7-9 and TRBJ1-2; perhaps TRBD1 as D (6 bases). Germline V lookup: CDR1 SEHNR, CDR2 FQNEAQ (reference sequence). Deletions cut 5 bases from V and 1 base from J, with 11 bases between. CDR3 length equals 14 residues. This CDR3 reads CASSPGQNNYGYTF. The CDR3 coding sequence is TGTGCCAGCAGCCCGGGACAAAATAACTATGGCTACACCTTC.

This clonotype was recorded many times. The chain carries TRBV10-3 and TRBJ2-1; D is uncertain. This CDR3 has 13 amino acids. V lost 3 bases and J lost 8, with 11 bases in between. CDR1 and CDR2 (germline): ENHRY, SYGVKD. CDR3 sequence reads: CAISERAPHEQFF. In nucleotides, the CDR3 is TGTGCCATCAGTGAAAGAGCCCCCCATGAGCAGTTCTTC.

This clonotype was recorded at least ten times. The V and J genes are TRBV7-2 and TRBJ2-3; D gene uncertain. Germline CDR1 reads SGHTA; CDR2 reads FQGNSA. The CDR3 runs 14 residues. Between the trimmed V and J ends, which lost 1 base and 2 bases, there was a span of 7 bases. This CDR3 is CASSLVHYTDTQYF. CDR3 nucleotide sequence: TGTGCCAGCAGCTTAGTCCACTACACAGATACGCAGTATTTT.